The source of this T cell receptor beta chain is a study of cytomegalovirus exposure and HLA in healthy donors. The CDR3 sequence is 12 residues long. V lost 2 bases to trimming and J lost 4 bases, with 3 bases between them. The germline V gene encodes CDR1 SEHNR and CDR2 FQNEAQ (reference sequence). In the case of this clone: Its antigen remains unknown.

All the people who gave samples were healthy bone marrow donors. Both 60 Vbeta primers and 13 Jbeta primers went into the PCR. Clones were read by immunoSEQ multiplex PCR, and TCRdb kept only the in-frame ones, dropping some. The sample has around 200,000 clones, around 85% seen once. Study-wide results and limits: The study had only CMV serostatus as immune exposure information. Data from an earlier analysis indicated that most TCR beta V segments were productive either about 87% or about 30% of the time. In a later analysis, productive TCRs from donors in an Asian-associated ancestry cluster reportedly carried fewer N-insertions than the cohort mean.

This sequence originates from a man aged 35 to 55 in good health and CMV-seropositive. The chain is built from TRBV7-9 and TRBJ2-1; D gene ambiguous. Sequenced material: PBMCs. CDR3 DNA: TGTGCCAGCAGCTTACGGTACAATGAGCAGTTCTTC. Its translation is CASSLRYNEQFF.